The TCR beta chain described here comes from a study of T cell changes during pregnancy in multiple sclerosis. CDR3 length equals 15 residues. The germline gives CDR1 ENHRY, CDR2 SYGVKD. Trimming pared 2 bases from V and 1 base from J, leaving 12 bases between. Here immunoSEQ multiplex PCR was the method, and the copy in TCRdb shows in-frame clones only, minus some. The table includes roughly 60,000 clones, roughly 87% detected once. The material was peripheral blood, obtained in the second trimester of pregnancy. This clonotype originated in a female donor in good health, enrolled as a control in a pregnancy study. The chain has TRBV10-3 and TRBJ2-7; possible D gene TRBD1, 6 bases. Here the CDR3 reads CAISEKPGQSYEQYF. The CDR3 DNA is TGTGCCATCAGTGAGAAACCCGGACAGTCCTACGAGCAGTACTTC.